One sample yielded the 25 T cell receptor beta chains listed below, sequenced in a study of early T cells in non-severe SARS-CoV-2 infection. TCRdb used MiXCR to reprocess the 5' RACE reads, holding one entry per CDR3 protein. The sample holds about 69,000 distinct CDR3 sequences; roughly 9.4% are singletons and the top ten take 5.9%. Sequencing was performed on whole blood. These receptors came from an adult who was a healthcare worker with PCR-confirmed SARS-CoV-2 infection or an uninfected control (not recorded which).

In regard to this clonotype: Given a much more abundant clone one base away, this may be a read error. This CDR3 is missing its conserved last phenylalanine or tryptophan, likely due to a read error. The gene calls are TRBV3-1 and TRBJ2-3; TRBD2 agrees at 8 bases. Germline assignment: CDR1 LGHDT and CDR2 YNNKEL (reference sequence). Unmatched junction bases numbered 5, after V lost 4 bases and J lost 2 bases. This CDR3 is built from 15 residues. CDR3 amino acids: CASSLGLAPTDTQYS. CDR3 nucleotide sequence: TGTGCCAGCAGCCTCGGACTAGCACCCACAGATACGCAGTATTCT.

A few counts support this clonotype. The chain links TRBV10-3 to TRBJ2-7; D is perhaps TRBD2 (5 bases). V shed 6 bases and J shed 0 bases, with 9 bases lying between them. The CDR3 runs 13 residues. Germline CDR1 reads ENHRY; CDR2 reads SYGVKD. CDR3 loop: CAISKDSSYEQYF. CDR3 in DNA: TGTGCCATCAGCAAGGACTCCTCCTACGAGCAGTACTTC.

This clonotype has more than one count but fewer than ten. V usage is TRBV7-2 and J usage is TRBJ2-5; the D gene is possibly TRBD1 (6 bases). The CDR3 contains 15 residues. CDR1 and CDR2 (germline): SGHTA, FQGNSA. Trimming left V 1 base short and J 5 bases short, with 14 bases between. The DNA for the CDR3 is TGTGCCAGCAGCTTAGAAGGGGGAGACGGGGAGACCCAGTACTTC. This codes for CASSLEGGDGETQYF. The full variable domain, its missing parts supplied by reference TRBV7-2 and TRBJ2-5, is GAGVSQSPSNKVTEKGKDVELRCDPISGHTALYWYRQSLGQGLEFLIYFQGNSAPDKSGLPSDRFSAERTGGSVSTLTIQRTQQEDSAVYLCASSLEGGDGETQYFGPGTRLLVL.

Ten or more counts support this clonotype. The chain links TRBV6-5 to TRBJ1-2; TRBD1 matches at 10 bases. V lost 5 bases to trimming and J lost 4 bases; unmatched junction nucleotides: 7. Germline CDR1 is MNHEY and CDR2 is SVGAGI. CDR3 length: 15 residues. The CDR3 nucleotides are TGTGCCAGCAGTGATCGACAGGGGGCGGCCTATGGCTACACCTTC. Its protein is CASSDRQGAAYGYTF.

This clonotype has just a few counts. The genes are TRBV6-5 and TRBJ2-3; maybe TRBD2 (5 bases). Germline V lookup: CDR1 MNHEY, CDR2 SVGAGI. Trimming removed 2 bases from V and 3 bases from J, with 15 bases in between. The CDR3 sequence is 16 residues long. Written as DNA, the CDR3 is TGTGCCAGCAGTTACACTGGGCGGGCCGGGACAGATACGCAGTATTTT. Encoded protein: CASSYTGRAGTDTQYF.

This clonotype was seen repeatedly, ten times or more. J is TRBJ2-7 and V is TRBV6-2 or TRBV6-3; perhaps TRBD2 as D (5 bases). Germline V CDR1 and CDR2: MNHEY, SVGEGT. V lost 1 base, J lost 6 bases, and 10 bases lay in between. This CDR3 is built from 13 residues. The CDR3 sequence: CASSYFLASEQYF. The CDR3 DNA reads TGTGCCAGCAGTTACTTTCTAGCAAGCGAGCAGTACTTC.

This clonotype was seen ten or more times. This rearrangement joins TRBV6-1 to TRBJ1-1; D is perhaps TRBD1 (5 bases). Germline CDR1 MNHNS, CDR2 SASEGT. The V end lost 11 bases, the J end lost 4 bases, and 20 bases lay between the germline ends. The CDR3 runs 14 residues. The CDR3 nucleotides are TGTGCCGGAGAAACGGGGCGGTGGGGCACTGAAGCTTTCTTT. It specifies CAGETGRWGTEAFF.

The V and J genes are TRBV4-2 and TRBJ1-3, with 7 bases matching TRBD1. Unmatched junction bases numbered 5, after V lost 4 bases and J lost 2 bases. The V gene's germline CDR1 is LGHNA and CDR2 YNFKEQ. The CDR3 loop spans 15 amino acids. CDR3 bases: TGTGCCAGCAGCCCTCGACAGGGCGCTGGAAACACCATATATTTT. Residues: CASSPRQGAGNTIYF.

This clonotype was seen many times. The V gene is TRBV10-3, the J gene TRBJ2-5; possible D gene TRBD2, 5 bases. V shed 0 bases and J shed 4 bases, with 9 bases lying between them. Germline CDR1 ENHRY, CDR2 SYGVKD. The CDR3 is 14 amino acids. Here the CDR3 DNA reads TGTGCCATCAGTGAGTCGAGCGGTTCAGAGACCCAGTACTTC. Residues: CAISESSGSETQYF.

This clonotype was seen repeatedly, ten times or more. The chain uses TRBV25-1 and TRBJ1-4; no clear D gene. V was pared by 2 bases and J by 6 bases, with 13 bases between. The CDR3 consists of 15 residues. Looked up from germline, CDR1 is MGHDK and CDR2 is SYGVNS. The chain's CDR3 is CASSELTGGYEKLFF. DNA of the CDR3: TGTGCCAGCAGTGAACTTACCGGAGGGTATGAAAAACTGTTTTTT.

This clonotype was found a few times. The chain is built from TRBV11-3 and TRBJ2-5; D call uncertain. The germline gives CDR1 SGHNT, CDR2 YENEEA. The CDR3 loop spans 12 amino acids. V was pared by 5 bases and J by 7 bases, with 11 bases between. The CDR3: CASSLTPGTQYF. The CDR3 bases are TGTGCCAGCAGCCTGACCCCAGGGACCCAGTACTTC. Complete variable domain (other parts from reference TRBV11-3 and TRBJ2-5): EAGVVQSPRYKIIEKKQPVAFWCNPISGHNTLYWYLQNLGQGPELLIRYENEEAVDDSQLPKDRFSAERLKGVDSTLKIQPAELGDSAVYLCASSLTPGTQYFGPGTRLLVL.

The table lists this clonotype with many counts. The genes are TRBV11-2 and TRBJ2-3, with a weak D call TRBD2 (5 bases). Trimming left V 1 base short and J 5 bases short, with 10 bases between. The CDR3 is made up of 14 amino acids. Germline loops: CDR1 SGHAT, CDR2 FQNNGV. CDR3 residues: CASSLGTRGDTQYF. In DNA form, the CDR3 reads TGTGCCAGCAGCTTAGGCACTAGAGGAGATACGCAGTATTTT.

V gene TRBV6-2 or TRBV6-3 combines with J gene TRBJ1-2; D gene uncertain. This CDR3 contains 13 residues. Germline CDR1 and CDR2: MNHEY and SVGEGT. Deletions cut 6 bases from V and 8 bases from J, with 16 bases between. The CDR3 reads CASSGLASRGYTF. The CDR3 DNA reads as TGTGCCAGCAGCGGACTCGCCAGCCGGGGCTACACCTTC.

This clonotype was found many times. This sequence joins TRBV14 and TRBJ2-7; 9 bases map to TRBD2. Germline-derived CDR1 and CDR2 are SGHDN and FVKESK. The CDR3 totals 15 residues. J gave up 2 bases and V 5 bases, and 7 bases lay outside the gene matches. The CDR3 spells CASSFSGGRTYEQYF. For the CDR3, the DNA is TGTGCCAGCAGCTTTAGCGGGGGACGGACCTACGAGCAGTACTTC.

This clonotype was recorded at least ten times. The rearrangement uses TRBV18 and TRBJ2-2; the D is unclear. The CDR3 covers 15 residues. The V gene's germline CDR1 is KGHSH and CDR2 LQKENI. V gave up 2 bases and J gave up 4 bases, with 11 bases separating them. The CDR3 loop is CASSPGLTVTGELFF. The CDR3 region has the DNA TGTGCCAGCTCACCAGGGTTGACGGTCACCGGGGAGCTGTTTTTT.

This clonotype came up many times. CDR3 residues: CASSLRGTYEQYF. CDR3 nucleotides: TGTGCCAGCAGCTTACGGGGGACCTACGAGCAGTACTTC. The chain has TRBV5-4 and TRBJ2-7; possible D gene TRBD2, 6 bases. This CDR3 has 13 residues. CDR1 is SGHNT and CDR2 is YYREEE in the germline V gene (reference sequence). Trimming took off 2 bases at V and 2 bases at J, with 8 bases between the two ends. Full variable domain (remainder filled in from reference TRBV5-4 and TRBJ2-7): ETGVTQSPTHLIKTRGQQVTLRCSSQSGHNTVSWYQQALGQGPQFIFQYYREEENGRGNFPPRFSGLQFPNYSSELNVNALELDDSALYLCASSLRGTYEQYFGPGTRLTVT.

The rearrangement uses TRBV28 and TRBJ1-3; D is possibly TRBD1 (5 bases). Germline V gives CDR1 MDHEN, CDR2 SYDVKM. This CDR3 region has 14 residues. Trimming stripped 8 bases from V and 0 bases from J, with 11 bases between. The CDR3 here is CASYQGSSGNTIYF. In DNA, the CDR3 is TGTGCCAGCTACCAGGGTAGCTCTGGAAACACCATATATTTT.

This clonotype was seen ten or more times. The chain links TRBV24-1 to TRBJ1-5; D is unresolved. Trimming removed 1 base at V and 5 bases at J, with 8 bases between. Germline CDR1 KGHDR, CDR2 SFDVKD. The CDR3 sequence is 14 residues long. CDR3 DNA sequence: TGTGCCACCAGTGATTTAACAGACCATCAGCCCCAGCATTTT. This codes for CATSDLTDHQPQHF.

This clonotype came up many times. The chain joins TRBV30 to TRBJ1-5; D is uncertain. From germline, CDR1 is GTSNPN and CDR2 SVGIG (reference sequence). This CDR3 contains 13 residues. V was trimmed by 2 bases and J by 9 bases, leaving 14 bases between them. This CDR3 reads CAWSPQLSAPQHF. The CDR3 DNA sequence: TGTGCCTGGAGTCCCCAGCTTTCAGCGCCCCAGCATTTT.

V is TRBV29-1 and J is TRBJ1-1; possible D gene TRBD1, 6 bases. This CDR3 is built from 14 residues. V was clipped by 0 bases and J by 2 bases, with 10 bases between them. Per the germline V gene, CDR1 is SQVTM and CDR2 is ANQGSEA. The CDR3 here is CSVEDGTINTEAFF. The DNA for the CDR3 is TGCAGCGTTGAAGACGGGACAATTAACACTGAAGCTTTCTTT.

This clonotype has a handful of counts. At one of its ends the junction is not consistent with the germline gene, which may arise from a read error. The rearrangement uses TRBV27 and TRBJ2-1, with D possibly matching TRBD1 (8 bases). CDR3 size: 14 residues. Germline assignment: CDR1 MNHEY and CDR2 SMNVEV (reference sequence). In DNA, the CDR3 is TGTGCCAGCAGTTTATCGTTCGGGGGGACAGGTTGGCTCTTC. Translating it yields CASSLSFGGTGWLF.

This rearrangement joins TRBV29-1 to TRBJ1-1, with D perhaps TRBD1 (5 bases). This CDR3 contains 12 residues. V lost 7 bases to trimming and J lost 4 bases, with 13 bases between them. CDR1 is SQVTM and CDR2 is ANQGSEA in the germline V gene. The CDR3 is CSAGHAGTEAFF. The CDR3 DNA follows: TGCAGCGCCGGACATGCGGGCACTGAAGCTTTCTTT. Based on the CDR3 plus reference TRBV29-1 and TRBJ1-1, the full variable domain is SAVISQKPSRDICQRGTSLTIQCQVDSQVTMMFWYRQQPGQSLTLIATANQGSEATYESGFVIDKFPISRPNLTFSTLTVSNMSPEDSSIYLCSAGHAGTEAFFGQGTRLTVV.

This clonotype was counted many times. The rearrangement joins TRBV5-1 to TRBJ2-2; D gene unclear. CDR3 size: 15 residues. The germline V gene has CDR1 SGHRS and CDR2 YFSETQ. V was pared by 4 bases and J by 4 bases, with 14 bases between. The CDR3 sequence: CASSPGLFGTGELFF. The CDR3 DNA reads as TGCGCCAGCAGCCCCGGTCTCTTCGGCACCGGGGAGCTGTTTTTT.

This clonotype was seen many times. The genes are TRBV6-1 and TRBJ2-7; D remains unclear. The CDR3 runs 16 residues. Germline V gives CDR1 MNHNS, CDR2 SASEGT. V shed 2 bases and J shed 6 bases, with 20 bases lying between them. CDR3 bases: TGTGCCAGCAGTGAAACCCACCTGGCTTCTCCCCGCGAGCAGTACTTC. This sequence encodes CASSETHLASPREQYF.

In the case of this clonotype: Possible read error: a much larger clone is one base away. The genes are TRBV14 and TRBJ1-6; D is possibly TRBD1 (5 bases). This CDR3 spans 13 amino acids. Germline values: CDR1 SGHDN, CDR2 FVKESK. CDR3 in DNA: TGTGCCAGCAGCCAAGCCAGGGATTCATCCCTCCACTTT. Its protein product is CASSQARDSSLHF.